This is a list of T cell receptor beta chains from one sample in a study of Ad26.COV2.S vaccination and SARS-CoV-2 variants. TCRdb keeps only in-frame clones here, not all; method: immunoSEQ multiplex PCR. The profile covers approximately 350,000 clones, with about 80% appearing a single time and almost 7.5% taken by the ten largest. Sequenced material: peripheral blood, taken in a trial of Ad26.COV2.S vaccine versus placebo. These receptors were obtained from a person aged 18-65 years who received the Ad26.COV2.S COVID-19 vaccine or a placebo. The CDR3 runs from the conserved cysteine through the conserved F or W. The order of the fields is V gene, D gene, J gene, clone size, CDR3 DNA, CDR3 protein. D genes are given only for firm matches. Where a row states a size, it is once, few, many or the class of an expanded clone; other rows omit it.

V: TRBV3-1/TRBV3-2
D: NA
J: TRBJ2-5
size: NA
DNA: TGTGCCAGCAGCCAAGGAGAGACCCAGTACTTC
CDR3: CASSQGETQYF

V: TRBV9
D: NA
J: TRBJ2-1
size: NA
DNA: TGTGCCAGCAGCGTAGGGTACGGAAGCTCCTACAATGAGCAGTTCTTC
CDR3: CASSVGYGSSYNEQFF

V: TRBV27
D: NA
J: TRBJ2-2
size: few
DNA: TGTGCCAGCAGAGTGACTGAGAACACCGGGGAGCTGTTTTTT
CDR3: CASRVTENTGELFF

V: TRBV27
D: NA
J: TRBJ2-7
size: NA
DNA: TGTGCCAGCAGGACTGGTGTCTCCTACGAGCAGTACTTC
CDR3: CASRTGVSYEQYF

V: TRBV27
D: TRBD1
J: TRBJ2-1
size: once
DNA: TGTGCCAGCAGTTTCCGGGACAGTGGGTACAATGAGCAGTTCTTC
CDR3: CASSFRDSGYNEQFF

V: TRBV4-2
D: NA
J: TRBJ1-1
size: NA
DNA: TGTGCCAGCAGCCAAGAGACGCGCGAAGCTTTCTTT
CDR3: CASSQETREAFF

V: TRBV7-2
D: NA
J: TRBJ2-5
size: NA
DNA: TGTGCCAGCAGCTTAGCGGGGGCGGGGGCCCAACAAGAGACCCAGTACTTC
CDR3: CASSLAGAGAQQETQYF

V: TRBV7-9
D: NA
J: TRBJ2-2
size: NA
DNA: TGTGCCAGCAGCTTATTCAGTTCCTCGAACACCGGGGAGCTGTTTTTT
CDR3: CASSLFSSSNTGELFF

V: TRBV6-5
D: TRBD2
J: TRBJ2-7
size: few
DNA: TGTGCCAGCTCAATAGCGGGAGGCCTCTCCTACGAGCAGTACTTC
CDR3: CASSIAGGLSYEQYF

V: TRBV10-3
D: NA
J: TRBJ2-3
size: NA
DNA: TGTGCCATCAGTGATCCTGGGAGCACAGATACGCAGTATTTT
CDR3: CAISDPGSTDTQYF

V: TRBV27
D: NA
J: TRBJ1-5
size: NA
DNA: TGTGCCAGCAGTTTAAGGGGTAGCAATCAGCCCCAGCATTTT
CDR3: CASSLRGSNQPQHF

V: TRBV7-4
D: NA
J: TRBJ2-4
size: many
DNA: TGTGCCAGCAGCTTAGATACCTCCCCGCGGAACATTCAGTACTTC
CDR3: CASSLDTSPRNIQYF

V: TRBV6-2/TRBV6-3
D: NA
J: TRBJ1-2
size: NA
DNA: TGTGCCAGCAGCCCTGACGGGGTCGGCGGCTACACCTTC
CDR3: CASSPDGVGGYTF

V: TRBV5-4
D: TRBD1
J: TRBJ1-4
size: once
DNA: TGTGCCAGCAGCCGGGGACAGGGGACTAATGAAAAACTGTTTTTT
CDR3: CASSRGQGTNEKLFF

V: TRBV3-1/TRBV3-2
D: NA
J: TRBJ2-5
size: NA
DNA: TGTGCCAGCAGCCCCCTGGAACCCCTCTTTGCGGAGACCCAGTACTTC
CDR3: CASSPLEPLFAETQYF

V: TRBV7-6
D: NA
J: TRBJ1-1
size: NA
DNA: TGTGCCAGCAGCTTAATCCCGGGGGGTAGGAACACTGAAGCTTTCTTT
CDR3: CASSLIPGGRNTEAFF

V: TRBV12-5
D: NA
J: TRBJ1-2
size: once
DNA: TGTGCTAGTGGGATCGACATTAACTATGGCTACACCTTC
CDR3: CASGIDINYGYTF

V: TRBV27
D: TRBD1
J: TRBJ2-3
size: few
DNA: TGTGCCAGCAGTACAAGACAGGGGAGAGGGGATACGCAGTATTTT
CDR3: CASSTRQGRGDTQYF

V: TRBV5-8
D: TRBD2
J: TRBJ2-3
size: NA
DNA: TGTGCCAGCAGCTTGGCTAGCGGGGAGACAGATACGCAGTATTTT
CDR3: CASSLASGETDTQYF

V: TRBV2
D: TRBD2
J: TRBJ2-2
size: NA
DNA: TGTGCCAGCGTTATAGCGGGGGGTAACACCGGGGAGCTGTTTTTT
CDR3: CASVIAGGNTGELFF

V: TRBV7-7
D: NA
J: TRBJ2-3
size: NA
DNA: TGTGCCAGCAGCTTAGGGGGCCTCACAGATACGCAGTATTTT
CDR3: CASSLGGLTDTQYF

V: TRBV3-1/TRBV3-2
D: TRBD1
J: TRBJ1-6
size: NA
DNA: TGTGCCAGCAGCCTTAAGGCAGGGGGCGGAATTTCACCCCTCCACTTT
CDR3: CASSLKAGGGISPLHF

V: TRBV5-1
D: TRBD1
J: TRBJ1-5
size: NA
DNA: TGCGCCAGCAGCCCAGGGACAGGGGACCAGCCCCAGCATTTT
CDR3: CASSPGTGDQPQHF

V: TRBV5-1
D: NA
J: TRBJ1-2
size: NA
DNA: TGCGCCAGCAGCTTGGACCGCGCCTATGGCTACACCTTC
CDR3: CASSLDRAYGYTF

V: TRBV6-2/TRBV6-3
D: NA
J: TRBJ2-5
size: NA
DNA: TGTGCCAGCAGTAAAGGGCTCCAAGAGACCCAGTACTTC
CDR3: CASSKGLQETQYF

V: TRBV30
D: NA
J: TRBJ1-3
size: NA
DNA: TGTGCCTGGAGTGTACTGGGGGGGCGACGTTCTGGAAACACCATATATTTT
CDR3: CAWSVLGGRRSGNTIYF

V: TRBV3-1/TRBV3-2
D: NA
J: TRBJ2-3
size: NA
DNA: TGTGCCAGCAGCCCACTGACAGGAATCACAGATACGCAGTATTTT
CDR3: CASSPLTGITDTQYF